Sequencing of this T cell receptor (beta chain) was carried out in a study of T cell responses to AZD1222 COVID-19 vaccine. The wider study: Pooled together were second doses at about 4 or about 12 weeks. Study-level points and caveats: Nearly half of spike-specific TCRs reportedly target variant regions that are unmutated in the B.1.351 and B.1.1.7 variants.

Note on this clone: Its cognate antigen is unknown.

The CDR3 contains 16 residues. Germline assignment: CDR1 LNHDA and CDR2 SQIVND (reference sequence). Unmatched junction bases numbered 10, after V lost 3 bases and J lost 5 bases. Some clones are missing from TCRdb's copy, which holds only in-frame ones; the method was immunoSEQ multiplex PCR. The data contain approximately 110,000 clones, roughly 90% of them singletons. This chain connects TRBV19 to TRBJ2-5, with 9 bases fitting TRBD1. Sequencing used peripheral blood, obtained on day 0 of AZD1222 vaccination. This receptor was taken from an adult in good health. The CDR3 nucleotides are TGTGCCAGTAGTATCTCGGGGACAGGGTTTGTGGAGACCCAGTACTTC. Amino acid sequence: CASSISGTGFVETQYF.